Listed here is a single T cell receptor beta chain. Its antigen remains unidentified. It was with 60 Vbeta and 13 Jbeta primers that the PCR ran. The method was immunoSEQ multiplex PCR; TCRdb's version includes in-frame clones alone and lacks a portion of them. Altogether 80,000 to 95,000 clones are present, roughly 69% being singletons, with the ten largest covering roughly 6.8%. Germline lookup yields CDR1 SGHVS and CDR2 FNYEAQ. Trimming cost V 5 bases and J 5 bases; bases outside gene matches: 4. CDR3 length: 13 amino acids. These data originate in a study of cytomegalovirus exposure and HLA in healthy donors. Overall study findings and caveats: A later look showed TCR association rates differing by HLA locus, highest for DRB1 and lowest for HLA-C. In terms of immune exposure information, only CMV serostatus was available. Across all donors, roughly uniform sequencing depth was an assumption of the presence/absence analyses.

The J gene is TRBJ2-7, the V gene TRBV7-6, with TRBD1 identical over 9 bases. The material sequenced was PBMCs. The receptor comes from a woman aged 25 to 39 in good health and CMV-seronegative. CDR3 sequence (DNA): TGTGCCAGCAGCGCTGGACAGGGGAACGAGCAGTACTTC. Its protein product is CASSAGQGNEQYF.